One and the same sample provided the 2 T cell receptor beta chains below, sequenced in a study of blood T cell repertoires in COVID-19. Libraries were prepared by immunoSEQ multiplex PCR; TCRdb keeps only in-frame clonotypes and omits some of them. This table has roughly 280,000 clones, 88% appearing once. The sample comprised PBMCs or T cells enriched from blood (not recorded which). The source of these receptors is a woman between 45 and 60 years old who had recovered from COVID-19.

This sequence joins TRBV12-3 or TRBV12-4 and TRBJ2-7; unclear D gene. Trimming cost V 5 bases and J 6 bases, with 14 bases left between them. CDR3 size: 13 residues. In DNA form, the CDR3 reads TGTGCCAGCAGTGACTCGGGTACGGGCGAGCAGTACTTC. Its protein is CASSDSGTGEQYF.

This clone is a singleton in its sample. The rearrangement joins TRBV18 to TRBJ2-3; TRBD2 agrees at 7 bases. Germline V lookup: CDR1 KGHSH, CDR2 LQKENI. The V segment lost 3 bases and the J segment 0 bases; nucleotides outside the gene matches: 0. The CDR3 loop spans 14 amino acids. The CDR3 spells CASSPSGSTDTQYF. For the CDR3, the DNA is TGTGCCAGCTCACCTAGCGGGAGCACAGATACGCAGTATTTT.